The rows below give T cell receptor beta chains drawn from one sample of a study of shared clonotypes between healthy human individuals. Method: immunoSEQ multiplex PCR; TCRdb's copy keeps in-frame clones and lacks some. This sample has approximately 88,000 clones, with 68% found just once. The sequenced sample consisted of memory CD8+ T cells sorted from blood. All receptors come from a man younger than 40 in good health. CDR3s include the opening cysteine and the closing phenylalanine or tryptophan. Each record gives: clone size, J gene, D gene, V gene, CDR3 protein, CDR3 DNA. The D gene is left open where the match is weak. Only part of the rows carry a size: once, few, many, or a class if the clone is expanded.

>NA|TRBJ1-1|NA|TRBV6-1
CASRDQQVTEAFF
TGTGCCAGCAGAGACCAACAGGTGACTGAAGCTTTCTTT
>NA|TRBJ2-7|TRBD2|TRBV5-1
CASSQTLSGGVSYEQYF
TGCGCCAGCAGCCAAACCTTAAGCGGGGGTGTCTCCTACGAGCAGTACTTC
>NA|TRBJ1-5|NA|TRBV7-9
CASSSAGYGPQPQHF
TGTGCCAGCAGCTCAGCAGGATACGGCCCCCAGCCCCAGCATTTT
>NA|TRBJ1-4|NA|TRBV6-1
CATGLNSANEKLFF
TGTGCCACCGGATTAAATAGCGCGAATGAAAAACTGTTTTTT
>NA|TRBJ2-7|NA|TRBV11-1
CASSRSGRGEQYF
TGTGCCAGCAGCCGCAGCGGTCGGGGGGAGCAGTACTTC
>NA|TRBJ2-7|TRBD2|TRBV5-1
CASSWGLAGGSSYEQYF
TGCGCCAGCAGCTGGGGACTAGCGGGAGGGAGCTCCTACGAGCAGTACTTC
>NA|TRBJ2-5|NA|TRBV19
CASSIDPATTIQETQYF
TGTGCCAGTAGTATAGATCCGGCAACTACTATACAAGAGACCCAGTACTTC
>NA|TRBJ2-7|NA|TRBV30
CAWRGLSYEQYF
TGTGCCTGGAGAGGGCTTTCCTACGAGCAGTACTTC
>NA|TRBJ1-2|NA|TRBV7-8
CASSLGAAGYGYTF
TGTGCCAGCAGCCTAGGGGCAGCCGGCTATGGCTACACCTTC
>NA|TRBJ2-5|TRBD2|TRBV7-3
CASSFWGGHQETQYF
TGTGCCAGCAGCTTCTGGGGGGGACACCAAGAGACCCAGTACTTC
>NA|TRBJ2-1|NA|TRBV7-9
CASSLGTRNEQFF
TGTGCCAGCAGCCTGGGGACTCGAAATGAGCAGTTCTTC
>NA|TRBJ2-7|NA|TRBV4-3
CASSQESSFYEQYF
TGCGCCAGCAGCCAAGAAAGCAGCTTCTACGAGCAGTACTTC
>NA|TRBJ1-3|NA|TRBV6-1
CASYGNTIYF
TGTGCCAGCTATGGAAACACCATATATTTT
>NA|TRBJ2-7|NA|TRBV5-4
CASSFGLNEQYF
TGTGCCAGCAGCTTCGGTCTGAACGAGCAGTACTTC
>NA|TRBJ2-3|TRBD2|TRBV6-5
CASSLLAGATDTQYF
TGTGCCAGCAGTTTACTAGCGGGAGCAACAGATACGCAGTATTTT
>many|TRBJ1-1|TRBD1|TRBV4-1
CASSQPARGPNTEAFF
TGCGCCAGCAGCCAGCCGGCCAGGGGGCCGAACACTGAAGCTTTCTTT